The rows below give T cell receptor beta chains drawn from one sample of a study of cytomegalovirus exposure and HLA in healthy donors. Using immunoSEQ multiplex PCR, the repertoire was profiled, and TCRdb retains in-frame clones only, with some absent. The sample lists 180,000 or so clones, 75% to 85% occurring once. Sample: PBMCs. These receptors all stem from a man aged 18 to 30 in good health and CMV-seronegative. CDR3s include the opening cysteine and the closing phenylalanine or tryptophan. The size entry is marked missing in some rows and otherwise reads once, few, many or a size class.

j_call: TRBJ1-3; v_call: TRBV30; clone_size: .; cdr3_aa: CAWSSGRRGGNTIYF
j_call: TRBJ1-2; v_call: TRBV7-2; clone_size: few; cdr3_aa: CASNIGLRTGGYTF
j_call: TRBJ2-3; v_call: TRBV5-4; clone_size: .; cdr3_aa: CASNGRGVGDTQYF
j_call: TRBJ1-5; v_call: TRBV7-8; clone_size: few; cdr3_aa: CASSPTGTGIQPQHF
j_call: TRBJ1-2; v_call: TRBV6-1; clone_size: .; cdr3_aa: CASSETKGAGYTF
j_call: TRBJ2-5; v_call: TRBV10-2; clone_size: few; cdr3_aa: CASSESDSGRGETQYF
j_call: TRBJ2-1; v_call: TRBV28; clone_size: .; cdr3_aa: CASSLPTSGGGWGHEQFF
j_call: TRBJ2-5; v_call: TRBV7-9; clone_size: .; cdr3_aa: CASSGGLASGETQYF
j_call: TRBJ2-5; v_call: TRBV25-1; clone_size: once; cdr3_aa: CASSLAGGGGETQYF
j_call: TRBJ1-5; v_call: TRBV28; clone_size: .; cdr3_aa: CASSLTGTGGNQPQHF
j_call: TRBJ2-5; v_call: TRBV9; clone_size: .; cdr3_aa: CASSQAGALQETQYF
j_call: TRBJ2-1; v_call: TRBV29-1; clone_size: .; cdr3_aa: CSSTDRDEQFF
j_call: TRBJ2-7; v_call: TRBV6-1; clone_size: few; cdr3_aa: CASSARQAPDEQYF
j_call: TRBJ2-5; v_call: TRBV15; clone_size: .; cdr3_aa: CATSRPSGGAQETQYF
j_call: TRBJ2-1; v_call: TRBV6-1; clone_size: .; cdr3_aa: CASSDPRGTRSYNEQFF
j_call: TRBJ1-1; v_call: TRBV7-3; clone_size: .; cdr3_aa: CASSLKHRTNRCPKSPEAFF
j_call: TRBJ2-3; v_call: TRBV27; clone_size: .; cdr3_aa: CASRRDKPTDTQYF
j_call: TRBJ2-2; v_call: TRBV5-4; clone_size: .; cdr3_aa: CASSPQQGNTGELFF
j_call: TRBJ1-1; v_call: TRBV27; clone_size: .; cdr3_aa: CASWLLRGTEAFF
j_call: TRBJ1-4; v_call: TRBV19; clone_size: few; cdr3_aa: CASIHRVGEKLFF
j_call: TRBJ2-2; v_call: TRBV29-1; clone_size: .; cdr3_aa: CSVEHTSGREGGELFF
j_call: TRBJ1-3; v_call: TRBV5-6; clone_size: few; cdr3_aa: CASSKGQGTSGNTIYF
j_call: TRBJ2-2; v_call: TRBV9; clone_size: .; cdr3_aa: CASSVGGYTGELFF
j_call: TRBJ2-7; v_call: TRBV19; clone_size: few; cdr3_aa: CASSSTASYEQYF
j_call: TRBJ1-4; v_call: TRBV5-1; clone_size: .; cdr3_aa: CASSFDRGNEKLFF
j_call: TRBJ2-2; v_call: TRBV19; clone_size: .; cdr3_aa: CASSRQVTNTGELFF
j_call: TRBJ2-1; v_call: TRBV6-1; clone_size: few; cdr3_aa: CASRAGTILSNEQFF
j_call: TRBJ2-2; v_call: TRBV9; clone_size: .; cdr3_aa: CASSAQGTGELFF
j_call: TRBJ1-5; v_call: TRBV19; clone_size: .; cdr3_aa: CASTLTGVGNQPQHF
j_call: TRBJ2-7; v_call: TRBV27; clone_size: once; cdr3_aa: CASWGGSSYEQYF
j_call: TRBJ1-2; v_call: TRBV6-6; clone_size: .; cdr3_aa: CASSPAGTGGRGYTF
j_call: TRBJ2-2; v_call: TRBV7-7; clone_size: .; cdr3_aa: CASSSQGNGELFF
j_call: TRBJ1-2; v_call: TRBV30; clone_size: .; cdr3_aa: CACVGGGYTF
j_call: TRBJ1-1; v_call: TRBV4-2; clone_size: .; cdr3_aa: CASSPEALGGTEAFF
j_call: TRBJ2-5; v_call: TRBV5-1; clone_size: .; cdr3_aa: CASSPRVADLRETQYF
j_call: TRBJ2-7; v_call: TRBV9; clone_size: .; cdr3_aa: CASSVAQGAGDRQYF
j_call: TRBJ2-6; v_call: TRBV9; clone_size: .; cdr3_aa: CASSLTPERNLTPSGANVLTF
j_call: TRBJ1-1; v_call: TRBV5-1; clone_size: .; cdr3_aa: CASSLGARGDTEAFF
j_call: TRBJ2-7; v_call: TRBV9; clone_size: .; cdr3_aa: CASSVEQGTYEQYF
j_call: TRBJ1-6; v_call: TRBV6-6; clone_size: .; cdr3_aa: CASSDRWRSSPLHF
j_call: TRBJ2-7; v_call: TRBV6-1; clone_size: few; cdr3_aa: CASSTGLNYEQYF
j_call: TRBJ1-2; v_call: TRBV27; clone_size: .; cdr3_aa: CASSKSGGMNYGYTF
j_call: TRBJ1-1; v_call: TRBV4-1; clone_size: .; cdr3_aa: CASSQAGQGNTEAFF
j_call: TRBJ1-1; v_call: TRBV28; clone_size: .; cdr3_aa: CASTSMTVNTEAFF
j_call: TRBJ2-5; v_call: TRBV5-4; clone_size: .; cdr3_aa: CASSLFGGVQETQYF
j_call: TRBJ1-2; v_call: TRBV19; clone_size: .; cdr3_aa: CASSRFAGARANYGYTF
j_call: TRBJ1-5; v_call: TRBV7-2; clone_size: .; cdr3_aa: CASSETDRRYQPQHF
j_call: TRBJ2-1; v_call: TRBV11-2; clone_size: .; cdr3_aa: CASSPTPQGMSYNEQFF
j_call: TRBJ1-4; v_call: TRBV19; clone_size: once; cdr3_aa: CASSPHRGRNEKLFF
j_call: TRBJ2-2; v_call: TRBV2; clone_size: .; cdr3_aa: CASNSGGPIGELFF
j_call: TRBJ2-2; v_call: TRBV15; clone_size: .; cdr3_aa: CATSRDSANTGELFF
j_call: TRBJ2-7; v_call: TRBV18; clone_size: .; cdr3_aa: CASSLTSGSTYEQYF
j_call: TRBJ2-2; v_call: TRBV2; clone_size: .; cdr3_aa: CASSQGQFGNTGELFF
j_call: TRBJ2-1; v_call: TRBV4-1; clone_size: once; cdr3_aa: CASSQDHREPFF